One and the same sample provided the 32 T cell receptor beta chains below, sequenced in a study of vaccination effects on CD4 cells after COVID-19. The antigens of these receptors remain unknown. Generated by immunoSEQ multiplex PCR, the TCRdb table keeps only in-frame clones and is missing some. Counted here are 67,000 or so clones, roughly 72% occurring once; the ten biggest clones make up approximately 3.7%. Before any sequencing was done, the ViraFEST assay used viral peptide pools to expand antigen-specific CD4+ T cells. Around day 10 of culture, CD4+ T cells were separated out. The vaccine recipients had no prior SARS-CoV-2 infection, with negative nucleocapsid antibodies. Sample: CD4+ T cells from PBMCs cultured with HCoV-OC43 spike peptides, taken before COVID-19 vaccination. Subset indicated: HCoV-OC43 spike overlapping peptide pool stimulation. All receptors come from a human donor who received a COVID-19 vaccine.

The rearrangement joins TRBV4-1 to TRBJ1-2, with D perhaps matching TRBD1 (5 bases). Germline V gene data show CDR1 as MGHRA and CDR2 as YSYEKL. V shed 0 bases and J shed 2 bases, with 10 bases lying between them. The CDR3 contains 15 residues. This CDR3 is CASSQDFSGNYGYTF. The DNA of the CDR3 is TGCGCCAGCAGCCAAGATTTTTCAGGGAACTATGGCTACACCTTC.

This clone was seen only a few times. The chain is built from TRBV6-5 and TRBJ1-2; D not certain. CDR1 MNHEY and CDR2 SVGAGI come from the germline V gene. The CDR3 extends over 14 amino acids. V dropped 0 bases and J dropped 4 bases, with 9 bases sitting between them. The CDR3 protein is CASSYSGPPYGYTF. The CDR3 DNA is TGTGCCAGCAGTTACTCAGGGCCCCCCTATGGCTACACCTTC.

The chain is built from TRBV5-6 and TRBJ2-3; D could derive from TRBD1 or TRBD2 (6 bases each). Trimming cost V 1 base and J 0 bases, with 9 bases left between them. The germline CDR1 and CDR2 sequences are SGHDT and YYEEEE. The CDR3 totals 15 residues. CDR3 protein: CASSLTGRSTDTQYF. The CDR3 nucleotides are TGTGCCAGCAGCTTGACAGGGAGGAGCACAGATACGCAGTATTTT.

The V call is TRBV29-1, the J call TRBJ1-4, with D unclear. Germline CDR1 is SQVTM and CDR2 is ANQGSEA. With 5 bases removed from V and 4 bases from J, the gap between germline ends came to 11 bases. The CDR3 covers 13 residues. CDR3 protein: CSVSTGSNEKLFF. DNA of the CDR3: TGCAGCGTTTCAACGGGAAGTAATGAAAAACTGTTTTTT. Based on the CDR3 plus reference TRBV29-1 and TRBJ1-4, the full variable domain is SAVISQKPSRDICQRGTSLTIQCQVDSQVTMMFWYRQQPGQSLTLIATANQGSEATYESGFVIDKFPISRPNLTFSTLTVSNMSPEDSSIYLCSVSTGSNEKLFFGSGTQLSVL.

The V and J genes are TRBV7-2 and TRBJ1-1; 7 bases agree with TRBD1. With V trimmed by 5 bases and J by 3 bases, 6 bases remained unmatched. Looked up from germline, CDR1 is SGHTA and CDR2 is FQGNSA. The CDR3 contains 14 residues. CDR3 nucleotides: TGTGCCAGCAGCCAACAGGGGCCTTACACTGAAGCTTTCTTT. Translation gives CASSQQGPYTEAFF.

This clone was picked up a small number of times. This chain uses TRBV5-1 with TRBJ2-2, with a tentative D call TRBD1 (6 bases). The CDR3 has 15 amino acids. From germline, CDR1 is SGHRS and CDR2 YFSETQ. V gave up 0 bases and J gave up 5 bases, with 11 bases separating them. The CDR3 is CASSLVIGGTGELFF. The CDR3, as DNA: TGCGCCAGCAGCTTGGTGATAGGGGGAACCGGGGAGCTGTTTTTT. Using reference TRBV5-1 and TRBJ2-2 for the parts outside the CDR3, the full variable domain is KAGVTQTPRYLIKTRGQQVTLSCSPISGHRSVSWYQQTPGQGLQFLFEYFSETQRNKGNFPGRFSGRQFSNSRSEMNVSTLELGDSALYLCASSLVIGGTGELFFGEGSRLTVL.

V usage is TRBV3-1 (or the pseudogene TRBV3-2) and J usage is TRBJ1-2; 11 bases are shared with TRBD1. This CDR3 is 15 amino acids long. After removal of 2 bases from V and 8 bases from J, the junction contained 7 bases not matched to a gene. Germline V gene lookup returns CDR1 LGHDT and CDR2 YNNKEL (reference sequence). CDR3 bases: TGTGCCAGCAGCCAAAAGGGACAGGGGGAGGAGGGCTACACCTTC. It encodes CASSQKGQGEEGYTF.

The chain combines TRBV6-6 with TRBJ1-2, with a possible D match to TRBD1 (6 bases). V lost 2 bases, J lost 5 bases, and 9 bases lay in between. Looked up from germline, CDR1 is MNHNY and CDR2 is SVGAGI (reference sequence). There are 13 residues in the CDR3. The CDR3 DNA is TGTGCCAGCAGTTACACAGGGTTATATGGCTACACCTTC. Protein sequence: CASSYTGLYGYTF.

Only a few counts were recorded for this clone. The chain couples TRBV6-5 to TRBJ1-6; D remains ambiguous. This CDR3 has 13 amino acids. From germline, CDR1 is MNHEY and CDR2 SVGAGI. V shed 1 base and J shed 7 bases, with 5 bases lying between them. CDR3 amino acids: CASSYLSNSPLHF. CDR3 in DNA: TGTGCCAGCAGTTACTTGTCCAATTCACCCCTCCACTTT.

V usage is TRBV6-6 and J usage is TRBJ2-1; 11 positions agree with TRBD2. The CDR3 loop spans 15 amino acids. The germline V gene has CDR1 MNHNY and CDR2 SVGAGI (reference sequence). The V gene end was trimmed by 6 bases and the J gene end by 7 bases; junction bases not matched to a gene: 8. The CDR3 DNA is TGTGCCAGCAGCCGCGGGACTAGCGGCAATAATGAGCAGTTCTTC. It codes for CASSRGTSGNNEQFF.

The rearrangement uses TRBV7-8 and TRBJ2-4; D unclear. The V gene lost 5 bases and the J gene lost 1 base, with 12 bases spanning the gap. This CDR3 has 15 amino acids. Looked up from germline, CDR1 is SGHVS and CDR2 is FQNEAQ. As DNA, the CDR3 is TGTGCCAGCAGCCCCCCACCGGAGGCCAAAAACATTCAGTACTTC. It specifies CASSPPPEAKNIQYF.

The chain couples TRBV4-1 to TRBJ2-6, with 9 positions matching TRBD1. Germline V gives CDR1 MGHRA, CDR2 YSYEKL. Trimming at V came to 4 bases and at J to 2 bases, leaving 12 bases not matched to a gene. This CDR3 contains 19 residues. The CDR3: CASSPSRWDRAAGANVLTF. CDR3 DNA: TGCGCCAGCAGCCCGAGTCGTTGGGACAGGGCCGCTGGGGCCAACGTCCTGACTTTC.

This clone appeared a single time. V usage is TRBV27 and J usage is TRBJ2-5, with 8 bases lining up with TRBD1. CDR1 is MNHEY, CDR2 SMNVEV, per germline (reference sequence). The CDR3 is 13 amino acids. The trim removed 6 bases at V and 7 bases at J, leaving 7 bases unmatched. CDR3 bases: TGTGCCAGCAGCCGACAGGGGTCTGGGACCCAGTACTTC. Translating it yields CASSRQGSGTQYF.

This clone was counted between two and nine times. This sequence joins TRBV7-9 and TRBJ2-1, with D maybe TRBD1 (6 bases). The CDR3 contains 16 residues. Germline V gene sequence: CDR1 SEHNR, CDR2 FQNEAQ (reference sequence). The V end lost 5 bases, the J end lost 2 bases, and 16 bases lay between the germline ends. The CDR3 DNA reads as TGTGCCAGCAGCCCACTTGGGGGCCGGACCTACAATGAGCAGTTCTTC. Protein sequence: CASSPLGGRTYNEQFF.

The V gene is TRBV6-5, the J gene TRBJ1-1; 11 bases agree with TRBD1. Germline CDR1 and CDR2: MNHEY and SVGAGI. There are 12 residues in the CDR3. Losses at the gene ends were 10 bases for V and 5 bases for J; bases not matched to a gene: 3. The CDR3 sequence is CATGQGATEAFF. CDR3 DNA sequence: TGTGCCACTGGACAGGGGGCTACTGAAGCTTTCTTT.

This rearrangement joins TRBV13 to TRBJ1-1; the match to TRBD1 covers 11 bases. V trimming: 4 bases; J trimming: 5 bases; junction bases outside the gene matches: 9. The CDR3 consists of 16 residues. Germline V CDR1 and CDR2: PRHDT, FYEKMQ (reference sequence). In nucleotides, the CDR3 is TGTGCCAGCAGCTCGGCGGACAGGGGGCAGGGGACTGAAGCTTTCTTT. Its protein product is CASSSADRGQGTEAFF.

The CDR3 loop is CASSDGSGGAETQYF. In DNA form, the CDR3 reads TGCGCCAGCAGTGACGGGAGCGGGGGGGCTGAGACCCAGTACTTC. This chain joins TRBV10-2 and TRBJ2-5, with 10 bases identical to TRBD2. The CDR3 extends over 15 amino acids. V shed 3 bases, J shed 5 bases, and the junction held 6 bases outside the gene matches. CDR1 is WSHSY, CDR2 SAAADI, per germline.

The CDR3 sequence is CASSEVGSGYTF. The CDR3 nucleotides are TGTGCCAGCAGTGAAGTTGGGAGCGGCTACACCTTC. The chain employs TRBV6-1 and TRBJ1-2; D not resolved. Germline loops: CDR1 MNHNS, CDR2 SASEGT. The V gene lost 1 base and the J gene lost 8 bases, with 8 bases spanning the gap. The CDR3 contains 12 residues.

The V call is TRBV7-8, the J call TRBJ2-7; D uncertain. The CDR3 is made up of 13 amino acids. V lost 0 bases and J lost 2, with 5 bases in between. Per germline, CDR1 SGHVS and CDR2 FQNEAQ. The CDR3: CASSLAGTYEQYV. In DNA, the CDR3 is TGTGCCAGCAGCTTAGCGGGTACCTACGAGCAGTACGTC.

The chain uses TRBV5-1 and TRBJ1-2; no reliable D call. The CDR3 contains 15 residues. Per germline, CDR1 SGHRS and CDR2 YFSETQ. Trimming removed 4 bases at V and 4 bases at J, with 17 bases between. CDR3: CASSPDTGEAYGYTF. DNA for the CDR3: TGCGCCAGCAGCCCAGACACCGGGGAAGCCTATGGCTACACCTTC. The entire variable domain, with the rest obtained from reference TRBV5-1 and TRBJ1-2, is as follows: KAGVTQTPRYLIKTRGQQVTLSCSPISGHRSVSWYQQTPGQGLQFLFEYFSETQRNKGNFPGRFSGRQFSNSRSEMNVSTLELGDSALYLCASSPDTGEAYGYTFGSGTRLTVV.

This clone occurred once. The V and J genes are TRBV4-3 and TRBJ1-2, with D perhaps TRBD1 (5 bases). The ends were cut back, 0 bases at V and 4 bases at J, with 9 bases in the middle. The CDR3 has 14 amino acids. Germline-derived CDR1 and CDR2 are LGHNA and YSLEER. The CDR3 bases are TGCGCCAGCAGCCAAGATCCGGGGGGCTATGGCTACACCTTC. As protein: CASSQDPGGYGYTF.

The rearrangement joins TRBV7-2 to TRBJ1-6; D remains ambiguous. Germline V CDR1 and CDR2: SGHTA, FQGNSA. This CDR3 is 12 amino acids long. V was shortened by 5 bases and J by 8 bases, with 7 bases between the two germline ends. The CDR3 protein is CASSPFDSPLHF. DNA for the CDR3: TGTGCCAGCAGCCCGTTTGATTCACCCCTCCACTTT.

The gene calls are TRBV7-2 and TRBJ1-5; TRBD1 aligns across 9 bases. The CDR3 is 15 residues long. CDR1 and CDR2 (germline): SGHTA, FQGNSA. Losses at the gene ends were 4 bases for V and 2 bases for J; bases not matched to a gene: 3. In DNA, the CDR3 is TGTGCCAGCAGCTCCCGACAGGGGGGCAATCAGCCCCAGCATTTT. Residues: CASSSRQGGNQPQHF.

J is TRBJ1-2 and V is TRBV18; weak D call: TRBD1 (5 bases). Germline loops: CDR1 KGHSH, CDR2 LQKENI. The CDR3 has 15 residues. V lost 1 base to trimming and J lost 0 bases, with 9 bases between them. The CDR3, as DNA: TGTGCCAGCTCACCACAGGGGCGCACTAACTATGGCTACACCTTC. As protein: CASSPQGRTNYGYTF.

The chain uses TRBV6-6 and TRBJ1-1, with no clear D. Per the germline V gene, CDR1 is MNHNY and CDR2 is SVGAGI (reference sequence). The CDR3 has 14 amino acids. V lost 2 bases, J lost 1 base, and 8 bases lay in between. The CDR3 region is CASSYGVQNTEAFF. The CDR3 bases are TGTGCCAGCAGTTACGGGGTCCAGAACACTGAAGCTTTCTTT.

DNA of the CDR3: TGTGCCAGCAGTGAGGGGGGCGGTAGGGAGACCCAGTACTTC. This gives the protein CASSEGGGRETQYF. This chain joins TRBV2 and TRBJ2-5; D may match TRBD1 or TRBD2 (6 bases each). This CDR3 spans 14 amino acids. The V end lost 3 bases, the J end lost 5 bases, and 13 bases lay between the germline ends. CDR1 is SNHLY, CDR2 FYNNEI, per germline.

The chain joins TRBV3-1 (or the pseudogene TRBV3-2) to TRBJ1-3; 11 bases agree with TRBD1. The V gene's germline CDR1 is LGHDT and CDR2 YNNKEL (reference sequence). This CDR3 spans 19 amino acids. J lost 3 bases, V lost 0 bases, and 10 bases had no gene match. The CDR3 bases are TGTGCCAGCAGCCAAGATACTAGTAGGACAGGGGGCGGTGGAAACACCATATATTTT. Its translation is CASSQDTSRTGGGGNTIYF.

This chain joins TRBV3-1 (or the pseudogene TRBV3-2) and TRBJ2-5; 9 nucleotides line up with TRBD2. CDR3 length equals 19 residues. With 0 bases clipped from V and 2 bases from J, the junction kept 13 bases outside the gene matches. In germline, CDR1 is LGHDT, CDR2 YNNKEL (reference sequence). The CDR3 sequence is CASSQDLPAGGLYQETQYF. The CDR3 DNA follows: TGTGCCAGCAGCCAAGATTTGCCAGCGGGGGGCCTATATCAAGAGACCCAGTACTTC.

The gene calls are TRBV19 and TRBJ2-5, with D tentatively TRBD1 (5 bases). The germline V gene has CDR1 LNHDA and CDR2 SQIVND (reference sequence). Deletions cut 3 bases from V and 5 bases from J, with 16 bases between. The CDR3 has 15 amino acids. As DNA, the CDR3 is TGTGCCAGTAGTATCAGGGTTGGCAGGGTCGAGACCCAGTACTTC. This encodes CASSIRVGRVETQYF.

This chain links TRBV11-2 with TRBJ2-7; D not certain. The CDR3 runs 12 residues. Trimming left V 2 bases short and J 3 bases short, with 5 bases between. Germline V gene data show CDR1 as SGHAT and CDR2 as FQNNGV. The CDR3, as DNA: TGTGCCAGCAGCTTAAATCACTACGAGCAGTACGTC. This encodes CASSLNHYEQYV.

This clone showed up just a few times. The chain recombines TRBV9 with TRBJ2-2; 12 bases align to TRBD2. This CDR3 is built from 20 residues. The trim removed 1 base at V and 5 bases at J, leaving 15 bases unmatched. Germline lookup yields CDR1 SGDLS and CDR2 YYNGEE. This CDR3 reads CASSVTHPGLAGGRTGELFF. The CDR3 nucleotides are TGTGCCAGCAGCGTAACCCATCCAGGGCTAGCGGGGGGGCGGACCGGGGAGCTGTTTTTT. Looking up the rest from reference TRBV9 and TRBJ2-2 gives the full variable domain: DSGVTQTPKHLITATGQRVTLRCSPRSGDLSVYWYQQSLDQGLQFLIQYYNGEERAKGNILERFSAQQFPDLHSELNLSSLELGDSALYFCASSVTHPGLAGGRTGELFFGEGSRLTVL.

The chain carries TRBV20-1 and TRBJ2-3; no definite D call. This CDR3 spans 16 amino acids. In germline, CDR1 is DFQATT, CDR2 SNEGSKA (reference sequence). Deletions cut 3 bases from V and 5 bases from J, with 21 bases between. The CDR3 sequence: CSASLRFGSVEDTQYF. CDR3 nucleotide sequence: TGCAGTGCTAGTCTCCGTTTTGGGTCGGTGGAAGATACGCAGTATTTT.